The present TCR beta chain was sequenced within a study of T cell repertoires in cytomegalovirus infection. Notes on the study in general: In two of eight donors, the top clonotype was HLA-C-restricted CMV-specific. Summed frequency of shared TCR beta families picked out CMV carriers who also had the relevant HLA.

Only a few counts were recorded for this clonotype. Its antigen is unidentified. Trimming cost V 6 bases and J 7 bases, with 19 bases left between them. The CDR3 contains 15 residues. The germline CDR1 and CDR2 sequences are SGHTA and FQGNSA. TCRdb called the reads again in MiXCR, with one record for every CDR3 protein. The sample yields a few hundred thousand distinct CDR3 sequences, roughly 29% seen once. Input material: PBMCs. The rearrangement links TRBV7-2 to TRBJ2-1, with D uncertain. This receptor was obtained from a human donor in good health (CMV status not recorded). Some clones in this sample may be carry-over from other donors' samples. The CDR3 reads CASSSGPPTPNEQFF. The CDR3 DNA is TGTGCCAGCAGTTCCGGACCACCCACCCCGAATGAGCAGTTCTTC.